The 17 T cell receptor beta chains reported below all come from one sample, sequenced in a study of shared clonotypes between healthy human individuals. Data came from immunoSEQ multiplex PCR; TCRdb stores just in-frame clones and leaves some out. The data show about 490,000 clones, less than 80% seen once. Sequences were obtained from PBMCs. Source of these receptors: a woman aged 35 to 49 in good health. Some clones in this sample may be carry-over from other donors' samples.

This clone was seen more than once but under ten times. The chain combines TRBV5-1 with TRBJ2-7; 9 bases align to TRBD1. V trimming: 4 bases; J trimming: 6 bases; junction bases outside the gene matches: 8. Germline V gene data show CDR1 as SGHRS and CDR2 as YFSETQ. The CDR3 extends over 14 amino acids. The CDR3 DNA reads TGCGCCAGCAGCCGGGACAGGGATTTTCTCGAGCAGTACTTC. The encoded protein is CASSRDRDFLEQYF.

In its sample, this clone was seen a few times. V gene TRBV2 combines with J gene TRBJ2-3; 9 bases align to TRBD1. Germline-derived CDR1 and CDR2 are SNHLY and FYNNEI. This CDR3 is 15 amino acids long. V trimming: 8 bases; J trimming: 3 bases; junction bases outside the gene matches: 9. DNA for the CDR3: TGTGCCAGCGGGGGACAGGGCCGAAATACAGATACGCAGTATTTT. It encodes CASGGQGRNTDTQYF.

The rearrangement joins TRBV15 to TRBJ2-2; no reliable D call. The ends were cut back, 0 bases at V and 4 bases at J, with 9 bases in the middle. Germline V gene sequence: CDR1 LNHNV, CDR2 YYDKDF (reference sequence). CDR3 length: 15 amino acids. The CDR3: CATSRDSVVTGELFF. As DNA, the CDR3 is TGTGCCACCAGCAGAGATTCCGTAGTCACCGGGGAGCTGTTTTTT. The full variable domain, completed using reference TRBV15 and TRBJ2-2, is DAMVIQNPRYQVTQFGKPVTLSCSQTLNHNVMYWYQQKSSQAPKLLFHYYDKDFNNEADTPDNFQSRRPNTSFCFLDIRSPGLGDTAMYLCATSRDSVVTGELFFGEGSRLTVL.

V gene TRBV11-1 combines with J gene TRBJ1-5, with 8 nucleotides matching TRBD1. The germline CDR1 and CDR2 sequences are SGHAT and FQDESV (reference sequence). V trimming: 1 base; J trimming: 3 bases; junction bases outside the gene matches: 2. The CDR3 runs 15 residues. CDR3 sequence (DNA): TGTGCCAGCAGCTTAGGGACAGGGAACAATCAGCCCCAGCATTTT. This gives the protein CASSLGTGNNQPQHF.

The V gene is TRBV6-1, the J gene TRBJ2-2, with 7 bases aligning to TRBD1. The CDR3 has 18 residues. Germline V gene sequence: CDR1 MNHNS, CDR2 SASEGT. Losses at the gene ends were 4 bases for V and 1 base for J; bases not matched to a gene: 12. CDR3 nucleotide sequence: TGTGCCAGCAGTGCCCTCCCCGGGACAGCCAAGAACACCGGGGAGCTGTTTTTT. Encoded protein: CASSALPGTAKNTGELFF.

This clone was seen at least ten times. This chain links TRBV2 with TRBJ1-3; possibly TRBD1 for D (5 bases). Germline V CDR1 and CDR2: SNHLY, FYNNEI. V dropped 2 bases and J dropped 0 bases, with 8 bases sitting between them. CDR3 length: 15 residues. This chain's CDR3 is CASSEWGSSGNTIYF. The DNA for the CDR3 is TGTGCCAGCAGTGAATGGGGCAGCTCTGGAAACACCATATATTTT.

The CDR3 DNA reads TGTGCCACCAGTCCTCAGGGGCGCACTGAAGCTTTCTTT. Its translation is CATSPQGRTEAFF. The rearrangement joins TRBV15 to TRBJ1-1, with D tentatively TRBD1 (6 bases). V lost 6 bases and J lost 4, with 12 bases in between. Germline loops: CDR1 LNHNV, CDR2 YYDKDF (reference sequence). The CDR3 loop spans 13 amino acids. Drawing the rest from reference TRBV15 and TRBJ1-1, the complete variable domain is DAMVIQNPRYQVTQFGKPVTLSCSQTLNHNVMYWYQQKSSQAPKLLFHYYDKDFNNEADTPDNFQSRRPNTSFCFLDIRSPGLGDTAMYLCATSPQGRTEAFFGQGTRLTVV.

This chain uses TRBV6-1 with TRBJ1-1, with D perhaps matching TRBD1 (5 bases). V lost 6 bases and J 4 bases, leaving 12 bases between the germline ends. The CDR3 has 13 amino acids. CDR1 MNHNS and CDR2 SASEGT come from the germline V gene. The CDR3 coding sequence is TGTGCCAGCAGACGGAGGGGTGGCACTGAAGCTTTCTTT. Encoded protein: CASRRRGGTEAFF.

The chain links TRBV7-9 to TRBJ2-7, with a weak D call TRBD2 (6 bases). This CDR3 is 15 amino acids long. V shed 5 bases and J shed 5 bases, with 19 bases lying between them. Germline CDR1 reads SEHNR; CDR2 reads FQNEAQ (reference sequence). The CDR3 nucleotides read TGTGCCAGCAGCCCGGTGGTCAGGAGGGTCAACGAGCAGTACTTC. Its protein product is CASSPVVRRVNEQYF.

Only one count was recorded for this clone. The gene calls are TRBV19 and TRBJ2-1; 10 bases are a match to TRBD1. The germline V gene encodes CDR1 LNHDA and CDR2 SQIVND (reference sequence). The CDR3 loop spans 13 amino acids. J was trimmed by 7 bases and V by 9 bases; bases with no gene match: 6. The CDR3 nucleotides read TGTGCCAGCAAGGACAGGGGGGGTAATGAGCAGTTCTTC. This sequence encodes CASKDRGGNEQFF.

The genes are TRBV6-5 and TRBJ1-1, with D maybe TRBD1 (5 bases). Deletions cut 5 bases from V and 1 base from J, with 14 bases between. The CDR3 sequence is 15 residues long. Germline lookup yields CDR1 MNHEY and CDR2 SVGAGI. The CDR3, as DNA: TGTGCCAGCAGTCCCCGGTCCGGGGGGAACACTGAAGCTTTCTTT. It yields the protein CASSPRSGGNTEAFF.

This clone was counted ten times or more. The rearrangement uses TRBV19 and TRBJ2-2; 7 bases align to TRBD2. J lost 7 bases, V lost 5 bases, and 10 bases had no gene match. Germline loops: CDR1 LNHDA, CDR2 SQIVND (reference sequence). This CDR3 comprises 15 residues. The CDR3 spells CASSQYPSGIGELFF. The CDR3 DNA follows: TGTGCCAGTAGTCAATACCCGAGCGGGATCGGGGAGCTGTTTTTT.

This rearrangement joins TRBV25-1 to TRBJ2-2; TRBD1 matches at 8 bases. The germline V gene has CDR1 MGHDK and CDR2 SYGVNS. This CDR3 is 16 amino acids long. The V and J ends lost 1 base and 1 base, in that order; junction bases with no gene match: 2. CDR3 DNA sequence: TGTGCCAGCAGTGAATGGACAGGGATGAACACCGGGGAGCTGTTTTTT. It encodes CASSEWTGMNTGELFF.

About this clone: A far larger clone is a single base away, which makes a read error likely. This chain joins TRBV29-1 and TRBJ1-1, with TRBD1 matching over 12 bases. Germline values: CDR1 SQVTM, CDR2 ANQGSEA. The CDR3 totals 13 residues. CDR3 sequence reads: CSVGTGGNTETFF. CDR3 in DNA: TGCAGCGTGGGGACAGGGGGCAACACTGAAACTTTCTTT.

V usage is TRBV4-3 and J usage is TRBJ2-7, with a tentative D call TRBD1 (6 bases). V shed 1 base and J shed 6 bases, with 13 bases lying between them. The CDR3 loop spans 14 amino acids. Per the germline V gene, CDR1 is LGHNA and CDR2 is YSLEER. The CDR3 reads CASSQGGQLSEQYF. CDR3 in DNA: TGCGCCAGCAGCCAAGGAGGACAGTTGTCCGAGCAGTACTTC.

DNA for the CDR3: TGTGCCAGCAGCCCGTACAGTGGTTACGAGCAGTACTTC. This sequence encodes CASSPYSGYEQYF. The J gene is TRBJ2-7, the V gene TRBV11-2; D ambiguous. Germline V CDR1 and CDR2: SGHAT, FQNNGV. Trimming cost V 5 bases and J 4 bases, with 12 bases left between them. The CDR3 consists of 13 residues.

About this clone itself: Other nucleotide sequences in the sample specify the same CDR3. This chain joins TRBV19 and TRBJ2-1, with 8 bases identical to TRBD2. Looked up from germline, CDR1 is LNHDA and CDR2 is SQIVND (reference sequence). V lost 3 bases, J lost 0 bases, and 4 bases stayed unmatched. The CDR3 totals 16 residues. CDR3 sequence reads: CASSMNSGSSYNEQFF. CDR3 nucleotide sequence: TGTGCCAGTAGTATGAACAGCGGGAGCTCCTACAATGAGCAGTTCTTC.